This record looks at one T cell receptor beta chain sequence and its context. No antigen is known for it. The sample comes from a study of beta chain features in type 1 diabetes. Notes on the study in general: Among patients with Type 1 diabetes, TCRB CDR3s were moderately but significantly shorter in every one of the four CD4+ subsets. Resolution of whether HLA type affects TCRB rearrangement was not achieved here.

Of the isolated RNA, all was reverse transcribed, and so the sequenced material was expressed TCRB transcripts. The average output of naive, central memory and regulatory T cell samples was several million reads. Generated by immunoSEQ multiplex PCR, the TCRdb table keeps only in-frame clones and is missing some. The data hold 38,000 or so clones, with 64% observed a single time. Donors underwent one heparinised blood draw, around 100 mL on average. CDR3 length equals 15 residues. J lost 0 bases, V lost 6 bases, and 7 bases had no gene match. The germline gives CDR1 ENHRY, CDR2 SYGVKD. Sequencing was performed on Tregs from blood. V and J are TRBV10-3 and TRBJ1-1, with 7 positions matching TRBD1. This receptor was taken from a woman in her 30s in good health. CDR3 loop: CAIRANTGVNTEAFF. CDR3 coding DNA: TGTGCCATCAGAGCTAATACAGGGGTGAACACTGAAGCTTTCTTT.